This T cell receptor (beta chain) is from a study of T-cell reconstitution after alpha-beta-depleted transplantation in children (dated by TCRdb to about 2016). In the study overall: The study quantitatively tracked T-cell immune reconstitution after TCRalphabeta/CD19-depleted allogeneic hematopoietic cell transplantation in children using TCR repertoire profiling. General study outcomes and caveats: Hyperexpanded clone frequencies declined over subsequent months; after one year, T-cell counts and TCRbeta diversity were mostly attributed to newly produced T cells. In some patients, the high TCRbeta diversity seen at day 60 was put down to recipient T cells and intrathymic progenitors that had survived conditioning. Apparently early alphabetaT-cell count recovery about two months after transplant reportedly relied on only several hundred rapidly expanded clones derived from non-depleted graft cells.

This clonotype was detected many times. Its antigen is still unknown. The sample holds no much larger clone one base away, and base qualities are not on file. The library was obtained by PCR. Data came from an Illumina HiSeq 2500. Molecular barcoding was employed in the preparation of TCR libraries, with unique molecular identifiers being used to normalize TCRbeta repertoire quantification. TCRdb's own reprocessing of the public reads used fastp at Q25 and MiXCR and kept productive beta chains. Entries that share a CDR3 protein sequence are merged under the most common genes and DNA. Present in this sample are 330,000 or so distinct CDR3 sequences, around 7.3% of which were seen just once. The top ten constitute about 9.1% of the sample. CDR1 MDHEN and CDR2 SYDVKM are derived from the germline V gene. V loses 3 bases of germline sequence and J loses 10 bases, and the interval between the two ends is 10 bases. Inclusive of the bounding cysteine and phenylalanine, the CDR3 is 12 residues long. Of the read, only the CDR3 DNA is kept; its 36 bases are in frame from base 1.

The treatment or condition label of this sample denotes: allogeneic hematopoietic cell transplantation with graft depleted of TCRalphabeta T cells and CD19 B cells. The transplant recipients were children given TCRalphabeta/CD19-depleted allogeneic hematopoietic cell grafts. This clonotype was sampled from a female patient between 2 and 10 years old who had a stem cell transplant for Fanconi anemia, so the T cells may come from the graft donor. This sample comprised peripheral blood, obtained 360 days after TCRalphabeta/CD19-depleted stem cell transplant. The chain uses TRBV28 and TRBJ2-1; the D gene is perhaps TRBD2, from 6 matching bases. CDR3 reads: CASSFLAGEQFF. In nucleotide form, the sequence is TGTGCCAGCAGTTTTCTGGCGGGGGAGCAGTTCTTC.